The clone carrying this TCR beta chain showed up just once. The antigen is not known. The sample originates from a study of CD4+ T cells in melanoma. Repertoires were generated with immunoSEQ multiplex PCR, while TCRdb's copy carries only in-frame clones and drops some. The sample shows some 13,000 clones, about 83% of them seen only once. CDR1 and CDR2 (germline): SGHRS, YFSETQ. This CDR3 comprises 15 residues. V gave up 1 base and J gave up 6 bases; unmatched junction bases: 8. Whole-study results and caveats: Reportedly, melanoma neoantigen-specific CD4+ T cells showed varied differentiation states. CD8+ T cell, macrophage and B cell function reportedly correlated with neoantigen-specific CD4+ T cells.

This clonotype was sampled from a human donor with melanoma. This chain connects TRBV5-1 to TRBJ1-1; 8 bases fit TRBD1. The sequenced sample was cells from a culture (not recorded whether cultured in vitro). The CDR3 spells CASSLYGQGMAEAFF. As DNA, the CDR3 is TGCGCCAGCAGCTTGTACGGACAGGGAATGGCTGAAGCTTTCTTT. Full variable domain (rest looked up from reference TRBV5-1 and TRBJ1-1): KAGVTQTPRYLIKTRGQQVTLSCSPISGHRSVSWYQQTPGQGLQFLFEYFSETQRNKGNFPGRFSGRQFSNSRSEMNVSTLELGDSALYLCASSLYGQGMAEAFFGQGTRLTVV.